This is a list of T cell receptor beta chains from one sample in a study of CD8 T cells in Susac syndrome. MiXCR, applied by TCRdb to the immunoSEQ multiplex PCR reads, yields one record per CDR3 protein. Altogether fewer than 250,000 distinct CDR3 sequences are present, 92% being singletons, with the ten largest covering roughly 0.13%. Material for sequencing was CD8+ T cells from PBMCs. These receptors were obtained from a human donor with multiple sclerosis. The CDR3 runs from the conserved cysteine through the conserved F or W. Fields, in order: V gene, clone size, J gene, CDR3 protein. Clone size is given for some rows only: seen once, a few or many times, or a class if the clone is expanded.

TRBV12-3/TRBV12-4	-	TRBJ2-1	CASSFNPVEQFF
TRBV4-2	few	TRBJ2-5	CASSQEGRQETQYF
TRBV12-5	-	TRBJ1-1	CASGLQGTEAFF
TRBV7-9	once	TRBJ1-5	CASTGTDSNQPQHF
TRBV5-5	once	TRBJ2-2	CASSPEPGLVYTGELFF
TRBV20-1	once	TRBJ2-7	CSAHGAFSYEQYF
TRBV7-9	-	TRBJ2-3	CASSSWTSPKGAQYF
TRBV12-3/TRBV12-4	-	TRBJ2-1	CASSTLADSYNEQFF
TRBV30	-	TRBJ1-1	CAWSPQGGEAFF
TRBV7-9	-	TRBJ1-1	CASSPIGLGVTEAFF
TRBV24-1	-	TRBJ2-2	CATSDLVPGQGPSSVDVTGELFF
TRBV5-6	-	TRBJ1-1	CASSRLQDTEAFF
TRBV9	-	TRBJ2-6	CASSAQGSSGANVLTF
TRBV4-3	-	TRBJ2-1	CASSQATLAGLYNEQFF
TRBV19	-	TRBJ1-3	CASSIQTGSSSGNTIYF
TRBV5-1	-	TRBJ2-7	CASSLAWGYEQYF
TRBV12-3/TRBV12-4	-	TRBJ2-2	CASGLGGLGELFF
TRBV15	-	TRBJ2-2	CATSPGLAGRTGELFF